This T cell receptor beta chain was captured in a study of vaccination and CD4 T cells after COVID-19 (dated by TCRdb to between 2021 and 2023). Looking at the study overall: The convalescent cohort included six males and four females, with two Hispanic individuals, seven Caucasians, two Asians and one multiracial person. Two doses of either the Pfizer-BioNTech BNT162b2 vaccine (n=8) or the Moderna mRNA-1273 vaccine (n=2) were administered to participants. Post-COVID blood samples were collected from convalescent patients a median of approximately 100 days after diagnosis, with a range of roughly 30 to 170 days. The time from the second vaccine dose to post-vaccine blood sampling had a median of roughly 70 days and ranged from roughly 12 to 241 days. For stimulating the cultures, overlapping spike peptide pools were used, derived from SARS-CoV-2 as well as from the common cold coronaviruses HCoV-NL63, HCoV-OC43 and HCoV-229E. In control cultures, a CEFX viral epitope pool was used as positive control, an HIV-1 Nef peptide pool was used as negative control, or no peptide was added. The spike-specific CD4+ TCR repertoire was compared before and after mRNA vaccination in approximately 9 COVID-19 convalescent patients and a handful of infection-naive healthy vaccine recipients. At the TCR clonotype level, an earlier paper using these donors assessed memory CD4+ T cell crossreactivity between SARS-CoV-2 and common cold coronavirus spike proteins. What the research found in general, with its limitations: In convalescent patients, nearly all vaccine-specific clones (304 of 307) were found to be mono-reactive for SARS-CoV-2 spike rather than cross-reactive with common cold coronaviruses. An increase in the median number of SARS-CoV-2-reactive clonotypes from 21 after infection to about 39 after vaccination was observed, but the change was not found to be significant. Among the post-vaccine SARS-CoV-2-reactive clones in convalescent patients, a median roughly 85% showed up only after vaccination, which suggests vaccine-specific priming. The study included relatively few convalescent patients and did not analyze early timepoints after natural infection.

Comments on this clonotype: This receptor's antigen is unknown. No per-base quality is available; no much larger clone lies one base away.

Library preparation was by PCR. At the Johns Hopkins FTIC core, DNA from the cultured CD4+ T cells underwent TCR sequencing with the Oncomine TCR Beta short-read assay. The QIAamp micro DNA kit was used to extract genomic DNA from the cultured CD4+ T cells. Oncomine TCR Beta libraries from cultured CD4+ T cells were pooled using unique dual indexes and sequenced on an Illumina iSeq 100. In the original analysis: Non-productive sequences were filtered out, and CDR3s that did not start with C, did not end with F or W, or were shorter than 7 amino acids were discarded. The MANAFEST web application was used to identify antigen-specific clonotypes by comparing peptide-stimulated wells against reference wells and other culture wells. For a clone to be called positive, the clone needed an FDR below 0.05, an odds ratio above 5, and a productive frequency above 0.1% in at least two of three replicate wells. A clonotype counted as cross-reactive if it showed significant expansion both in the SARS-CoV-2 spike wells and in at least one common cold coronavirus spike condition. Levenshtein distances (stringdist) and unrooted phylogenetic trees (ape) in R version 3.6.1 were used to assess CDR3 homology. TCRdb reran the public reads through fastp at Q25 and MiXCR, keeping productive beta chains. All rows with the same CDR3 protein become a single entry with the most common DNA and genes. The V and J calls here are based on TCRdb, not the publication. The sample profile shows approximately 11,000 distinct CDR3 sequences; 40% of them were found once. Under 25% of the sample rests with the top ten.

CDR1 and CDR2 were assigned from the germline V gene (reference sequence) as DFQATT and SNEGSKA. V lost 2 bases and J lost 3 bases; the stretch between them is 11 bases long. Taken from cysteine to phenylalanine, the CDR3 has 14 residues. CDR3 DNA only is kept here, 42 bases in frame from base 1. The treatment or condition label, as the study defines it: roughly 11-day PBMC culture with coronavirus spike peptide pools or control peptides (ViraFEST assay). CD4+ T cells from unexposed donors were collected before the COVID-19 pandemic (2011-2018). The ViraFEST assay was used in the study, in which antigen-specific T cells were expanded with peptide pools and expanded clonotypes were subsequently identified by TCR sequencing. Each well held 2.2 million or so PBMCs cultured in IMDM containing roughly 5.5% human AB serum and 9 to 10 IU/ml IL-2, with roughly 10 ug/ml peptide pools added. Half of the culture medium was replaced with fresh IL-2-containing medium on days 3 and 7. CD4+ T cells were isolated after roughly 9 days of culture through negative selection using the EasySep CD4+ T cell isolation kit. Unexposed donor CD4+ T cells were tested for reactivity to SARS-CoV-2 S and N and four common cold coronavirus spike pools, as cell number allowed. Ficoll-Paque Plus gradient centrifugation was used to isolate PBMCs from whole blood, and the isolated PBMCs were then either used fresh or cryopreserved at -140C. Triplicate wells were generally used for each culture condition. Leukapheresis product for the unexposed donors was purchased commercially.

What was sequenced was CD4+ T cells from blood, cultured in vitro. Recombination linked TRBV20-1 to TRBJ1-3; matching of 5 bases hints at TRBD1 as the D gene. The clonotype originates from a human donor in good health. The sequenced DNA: TGCAGTGCTAGAAGTGGGGGAGATGGAAACACCATATATTTT. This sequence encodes CSARSGGDGNTIYF.